This T cell receptor beta chain came from a study of control samples from healthy donors and cancer patients (TCRdb year 2020). From a lookup of the germline V gene, CDR1 and CDR2 are KGHSH and LQKENI. V lost 4 bases and J lost 4 bases; the stretch between them is 10 bases long. Measured from the cysteine to the phenylalanine, the CDR3 is 13 residues long. The kept DNA is CDR3 alone, 39 bases in frame from the first base. Comments on this clone: No cognate antigen has been identified for it. Qualities for individual bases were not recorded, and no much larger clone is one base off.

Receptor amplification or capture employed the immunoSEQ multiplex PCR assay. In its TCRdb copy, this immuneACCESS table keeps in-frame sequences only and misses some clones. Where compared with another copy, unresolved V genes explain less than half of these, and the others have no known cause. This sample holds around 120,000 clones; just over 90% were observed only once. Under 2% of the sample belongs to the ten largest clones. This clonotype originated in a man aged 45-65 years with head and neck cancer. Rearrangement joined TRBV18 to TRBJ1-1; the D gene identity is not certain. Material for sequencing was PBMCs. CDR3 loop: CASSLDTGTEAFF. The bases read TGTGCCAGCTCACTGGATACGGGCACTGAAGCTTTCTTT.